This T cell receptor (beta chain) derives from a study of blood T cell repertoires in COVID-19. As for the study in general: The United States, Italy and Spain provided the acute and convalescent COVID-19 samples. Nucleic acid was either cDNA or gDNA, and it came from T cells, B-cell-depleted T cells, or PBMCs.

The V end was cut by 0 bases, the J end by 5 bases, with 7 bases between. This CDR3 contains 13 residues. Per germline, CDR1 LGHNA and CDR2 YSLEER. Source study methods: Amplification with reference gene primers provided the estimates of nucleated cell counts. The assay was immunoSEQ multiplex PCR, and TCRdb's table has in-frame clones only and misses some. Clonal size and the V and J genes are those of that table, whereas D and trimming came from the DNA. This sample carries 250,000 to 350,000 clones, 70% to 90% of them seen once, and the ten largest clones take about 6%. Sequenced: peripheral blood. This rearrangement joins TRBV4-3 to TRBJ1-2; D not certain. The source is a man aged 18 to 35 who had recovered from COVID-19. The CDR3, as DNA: TGCGCCAGCAGCCAAGACAGATTATATGGCTACACCTTC. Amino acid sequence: CASSQDRLYGYTF.